This is a list of T cell receptor beta chains from one sample in a study of shared clonotypes between healthy human individuals. Some clones are missing from TCRdb's copy, which holds only in-frame ones; the method was immunoSEQ multiplex PCR. The repertoire consists of hundreds of thousands of clones, with about 96% occurring once and the leading ten covering about 0.054%. The material sequenced was naive CD4+ T cells sorted from blood. Receptor source: a woman aged 30 to 39 in good health. Both conserved end residues are part of each CDR3. A D gene is named only where the DNA matches it firmly. The listing skips clone size in some rows; elsewhere it reads once, few, many or a size class.

j_gene	v_gene	len	abundance	d_gene	CDR3aa	CDR3nt
TRBJ1-1	TRBV2	14	NA	NA	CASGNRVGYTEAFF	TGTGCCAGCGGAAACAGGGTGGGATACACTGAAGCTTTCTTT
TRBJ2-7	TRBV29-1	15	NA	NA	CSVEVVGGAWNEQYF	TGCAGCGTTGAAGTGGTGGGGGGTGCATGGAACGAGCAGTACTTC
TRBJ2-7	TRBV6-1	15	NA	NA	CASSEGTASSYEQYF	TGTGCCAGCAGTGAAGGGACAGCAAGCTCCTACGAGCAGTACTTC
TRBJ2-7	TRBV7-2	15	NA	TRBD2	CASSLTTSVSYEQYF	TGTGCCAGCAGCCTTACGACTAGCGTAAGCTACGAGCAGTACTTC
TRBJ2-7	TRBV28	11	NA	NA	CASSFLYEQYF	TGTGCCAGCAGTTTTCTGTACGAGCAGTACTTC
TRBJ1-5	TRBV6-5	15	NA	TRBD1	CASSRDRARNQPQHF	TGTGCCAGCAGCCGAGACAGGGCCCGCAATCAGCCCCAGCATTTT
TRBJ2-1	TRBV5-1	15	NA	TRBD2	CASSLDLAGGNEQFF	TGCGCCAGCAGCTTGGATCTAGCGGGAGGCAATGAGCAGTTCTTC
TRBJ2-7	TRBV28	13	once	NA	CASSSRYPYEQYF	TGTGCCAGCAGTTCCCGTTATCCCTACGAGCAGTACTTC
TRBJ2-5	TRBV2	13	NA	NA	CASRGTSKETQYF	TGTGCCAGCAGAGGGACAAGTAAAGAGACCCAGTACTTC
TRBJ2-7	TRBV15	15	NA	NA	CATSTVPGPSYEQYF	TGTGCCACCAGCACGGTCCCGGGACCGAGTTACGAGCAGTACTTC
TRBJ2-3	TRBV19	14	once	TRBD1	CASNPGQGTDTQYF	TGTGCCAGTAACCCGGGACAGGGGACAGATACGCAGTATTTT
TRBJ2-7	TRBV27	12	NA	NA	CASSSVTYEQYF	TGTGCCAGCAGTTCTGTTACCTACGAGCAGTACTTC
TRBJ2-1	TRBV30	14	NA	NA	CAWHRRVGYNEQFF	TGTGCCTGGCACCGCAGAGTCGGCTACAATGAGCAGTTCTTC
TRBJ2-7	TRBV5-1	13	NA	TRBD1	CASSWGQKGEQYF	TGCGCCAGCAGCTGGGGACAGAAGGGCGAGCAGTACTTC
TRBJ2-7	TRBV2	16	NA	NA	CASSESVAILLYEQYF	TGTGCCAGCAGTGAAAGTGTGGCCATACTCCTCTACGAGCAGTACTTC